This T cell receptor (beta chain) was documented in a study of spatial heterogeneity in lung cancer. Turning to the study itself: Sequence detection consistently recorded a greater number of beta-chain than alpha-chain sequences. An average of more than ten raw reads was observed per unique TCR and UMI combination. Notes on the study in general: Whereas they appeared in blood less at follow-up, ubiquitous expanded tumor TCRs appeared there more at resection.

TCRdb recomputed calls from the 5' RACE reads with MiXCR, one row per CDR3 protein. The top ten hold about 35% of the sample, which has about 22,000 distinct CDR3 sequences, about 5% seen once. The time point was: sample taken at primary tumor resection. Whole RNA obtained from tumor, nontumor lung or frozen PBMC underwent sequencing without sorting. Untreated early-stage non-small cell lung cancer patients, around 70 in total, were the donors. There are many counts of this clonotype. Its antigen is currently unknown. The sequencing used PBMCs, collected at surgery. The receptor comes from a male donor with early-stage non-small cell lung cancer.

In DNA, the CDR3 is TGTGCCAGCAGTTTGTCGGGGGCCGAAAAACTGTTTTTT. It encodes CASSLSGAEKLFF. This chain uses TRBV28 with TRBJ1-4; perhaps TRBD1 as D (6 bases). The V gene lost 3 bases and the J gene lost 8 bases, with 10 bases spanning the gap. CDR1 MDHEN and CDR2 SYDVKM come from the germline V gene. The CDR3 covers 13 residues.